This TCR beta chain was retrieved from a study of cytomegalovirus exposure and HLA in healthy donors. Broader study findings: Later, an analysis found that common viral pathogens appeared to be linked with several of the most significant clusters. Reportedly, TCR beta sequences accurately predicted HLA-A and HLA-B alleles in most subjects.

A remark on this clone: What it recognizes is unknown.

The PCR had 60 Vbeta and 13 Jbeta primers. Clones were sequenced by immunoSEQ multiplex PCR, and TCRdb holds only the in-frame ones, with some missing. This table lists approximately 58,000 clones. CDR1 SNHLY and CDR2 FYNNEI come from the germline V gene. This CDR3 has 13 amino acids. V lost 5 bases and J 11 bases, leaving 18 bases between the germline ends. This receptor was identified in a man aged 18 to 35 in good health and CMV-seropositive. Sequences were obtained from PBMCs. The gene calls are TRBV2 and TRBJ1-1, with D perhaps matching TRBD1 (6 bases). The DNA of the CDR3 is TGTGCCAGCAGTCTAACCATGACAGGAACGGCTTTCTTT. Protein: CASSLTMTGTAFF.